The source of this TCR beta chain is a study of CD8 T cells in Susac syndrome. An amount of RNA that ranged from roughly 0.5 to 1 ug was reverse transcribed with random hexamers. TCRdb re-called the immunoSEQ multiplex PCR reads with MiXCR, one entry per CDR3 protein. The sample lists approximately 190,000 distinct CDR3 sequences; about 91% were seen once. V dropped 3 bases and J dropped 7; count of bases not matched to a gene: 9. The germline V gene has CDR1 SEHNR and CDR2 FQNEAQ (reference sequence). This CDR3 has 15 residues. The sample was CD4+ T cells from PBMCs. This chain joins TRBV7-9 and TRBJ2-1; 7 bases match TRBD2. The receptor comes from a human donor with Susac syndrome. The CDR3 here is CASSLAGRVINEQFF. As DNA, the CDR3 is TGTGCCAGCAGCTTGGCAGGGAGGGTTATAAATGAGCAGTTCTTC. Full variable domain (rest looked up from reference TRBV7-9 and TRBJ2-1): DTGVSQNPRHKITKRGQNVTFRCDPISEHNRLYWYRQTLGQGPEFLTYFQNEAQLEKSRLLSDRFSAERPKGSFSTLEIQRTEQGDSAMYLCASSLAGRVINEQFFGPGTRLTVL.